The sequence of this TCR beta chain was determined in a study of early T cells in non-severe SARS-CoV-2 infection. In TCRdb, the 5' RACE reads were re-called with MiXCR into one record per CDR3 protein. This table has about 77,000 distinct CDR3 sequences, about a sixth appearing once. Germline V gene lookup returns CDR1 MDHEN and CDR2 SYDVKM. The CDR3 runs 17 residues. The V gene end was trimmed by 5 bases and the J gene end by 6 bases; junction bases not matched to a gene: 12. The sequence was collected from an adult who was a healthcare worker with PCR-confirmed SARS-CoV-2 infection or an uninfected control (not recorded which). The rearrangement uses TRBV28 and TRBJ1-5, with 11 bases that match TRBD1. Sample: whole blood. The CDR3 coding sequence is TGTGCCAGCAGTCCCTTGGGGACAGGGGGAAATATTCAGCCCCAGCATTTT. It encodes CASSPLGTGGNIQPQHF.